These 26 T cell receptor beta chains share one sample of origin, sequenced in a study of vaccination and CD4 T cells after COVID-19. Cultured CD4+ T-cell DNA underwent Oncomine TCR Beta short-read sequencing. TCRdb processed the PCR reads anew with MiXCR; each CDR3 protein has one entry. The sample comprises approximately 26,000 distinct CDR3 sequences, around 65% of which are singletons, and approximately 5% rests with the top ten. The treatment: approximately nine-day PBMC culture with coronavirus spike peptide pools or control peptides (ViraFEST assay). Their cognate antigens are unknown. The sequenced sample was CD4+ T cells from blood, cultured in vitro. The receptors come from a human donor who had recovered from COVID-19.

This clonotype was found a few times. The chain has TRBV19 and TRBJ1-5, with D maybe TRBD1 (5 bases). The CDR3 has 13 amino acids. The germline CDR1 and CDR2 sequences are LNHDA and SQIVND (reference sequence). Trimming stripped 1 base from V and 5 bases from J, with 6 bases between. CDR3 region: CASSIVGDQPQHF. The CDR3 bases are TGTGCCAGTAGTATAGTGGGGGATCAGCCCCAGCATTTT.

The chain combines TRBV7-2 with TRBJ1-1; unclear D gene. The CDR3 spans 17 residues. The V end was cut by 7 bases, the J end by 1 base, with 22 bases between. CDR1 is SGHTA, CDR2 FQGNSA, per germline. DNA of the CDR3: TGTGCCAGCACCCGCTATTCCCCGAAGTCAGAGAACACTGAAGCTTTCTTT. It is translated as CASTRYSPKSENTEAFF.

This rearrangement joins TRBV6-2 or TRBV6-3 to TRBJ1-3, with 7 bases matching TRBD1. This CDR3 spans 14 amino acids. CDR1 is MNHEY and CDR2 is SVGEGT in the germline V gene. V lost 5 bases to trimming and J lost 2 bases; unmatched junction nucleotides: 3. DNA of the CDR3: TGTGCCAGCAGTCAAGACAGGGCTGGAAACACCATATATTTT. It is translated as CASSQDRAGNTIYF.

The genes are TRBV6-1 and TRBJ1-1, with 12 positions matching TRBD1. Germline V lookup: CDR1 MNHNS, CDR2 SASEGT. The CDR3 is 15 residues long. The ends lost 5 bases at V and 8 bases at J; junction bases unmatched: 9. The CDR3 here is CASSPQGTGGEEAFF. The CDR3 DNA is TGTGCCAGCAGTCCCCAGGGGACAGGGGGCGAGGAAGCTTTCTTT.

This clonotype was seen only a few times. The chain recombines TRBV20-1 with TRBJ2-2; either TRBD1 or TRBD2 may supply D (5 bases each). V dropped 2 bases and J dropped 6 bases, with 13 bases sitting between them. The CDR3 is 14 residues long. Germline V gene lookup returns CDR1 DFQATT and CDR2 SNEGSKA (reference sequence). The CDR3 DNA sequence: TGCAGTGCTAGATTGGGGGTGGGGTCCGGGGAGCTGTTTTTT. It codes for CSARLGVGSGELFF.

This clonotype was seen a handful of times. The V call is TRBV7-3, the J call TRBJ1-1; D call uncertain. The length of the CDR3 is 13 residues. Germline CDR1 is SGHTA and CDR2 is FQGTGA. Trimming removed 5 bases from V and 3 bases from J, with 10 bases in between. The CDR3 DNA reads TGTGCCAGCAGCGTCGACCTGGACACTGAAGCTTTCTTT. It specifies CASSVDLDTEAFF.

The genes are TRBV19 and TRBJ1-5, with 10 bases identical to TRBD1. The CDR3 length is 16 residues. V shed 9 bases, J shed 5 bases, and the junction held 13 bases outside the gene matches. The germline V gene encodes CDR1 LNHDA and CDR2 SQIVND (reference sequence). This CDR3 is CASSGGQGKRDQPQHF. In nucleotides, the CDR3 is TGTGCCAGCTCCGGGGGACAGGGGAAAAGGGATCAGCCCCAGCATTTT.

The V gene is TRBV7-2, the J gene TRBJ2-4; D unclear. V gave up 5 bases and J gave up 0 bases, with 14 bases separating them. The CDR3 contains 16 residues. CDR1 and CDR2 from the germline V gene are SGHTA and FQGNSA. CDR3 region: CASSRRQELAKNIQYF. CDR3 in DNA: TGTGCCAGCAGCCGCCGGCAGGAACTAGCCAAAAACATTCAGTACTTC.

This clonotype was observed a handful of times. CDR3 sequence reads: CSARQGGNYGYTF. As DNA, the CDR3 is TGCAGTGCCCGACAGGGAGGGAACTATGGCTACACCTTC. The chain couples TRBV20-1 to TRBJ1-2; 7 bases are shared with TRBD1. The CDR3 contains 13 residues. CDR1 DFQATT and CDR2 SNEGSKA come from the germline V gene (reference sequence). Losses at the gene ends were 6 bases for V and 2 bases for J; bases not matched to a gene: 6.

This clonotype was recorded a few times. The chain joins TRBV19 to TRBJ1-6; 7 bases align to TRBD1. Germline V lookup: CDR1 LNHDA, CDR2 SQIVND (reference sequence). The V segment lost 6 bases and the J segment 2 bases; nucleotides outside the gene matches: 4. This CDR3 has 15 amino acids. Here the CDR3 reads CASSDRETYNSPLHF. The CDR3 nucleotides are TGTGCCAGTAGCGACAGGGAAACCTATAATTCACCCCTCCACTTT. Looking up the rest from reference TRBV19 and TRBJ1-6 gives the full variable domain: DGGITQSPKYLFRKEGQNVTLSCEQNLNHDAMYWYRQDPGQGLRLIYYSQIVNDFQKGDIAEGYSVSREKKESFPLTVTSAQKNPTAFYLCASSDRETYNSPLHFGNGTRLTVT.

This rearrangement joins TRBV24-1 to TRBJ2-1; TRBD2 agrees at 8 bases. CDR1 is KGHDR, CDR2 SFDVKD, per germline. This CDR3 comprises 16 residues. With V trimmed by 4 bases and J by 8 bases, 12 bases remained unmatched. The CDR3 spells CATSEVAGGKNDEQFF. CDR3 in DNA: TGTGCCACCAGTGAGGTGGCGGGAGGAAAGAACGATGAGCAGTTCTTC.

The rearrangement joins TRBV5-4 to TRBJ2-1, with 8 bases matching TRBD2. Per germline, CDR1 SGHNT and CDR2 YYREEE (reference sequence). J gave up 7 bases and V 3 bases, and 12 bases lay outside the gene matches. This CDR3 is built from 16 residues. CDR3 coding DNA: TGTGCCAGCAGCTCGGGGGGGCGGAAAGGACCTAATGAGCAGTTCTTC. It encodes CASSSGGRKGPNEQFF. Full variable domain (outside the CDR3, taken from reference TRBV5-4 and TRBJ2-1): ETGVTQSPTHLIKTRGQQVTLRCSSQSGHNTVSWYQQALGQGPQFIFQYYREEENGRGNFPPRFSGLQFPNYSSELNVNALELDDSALYLCASSSGGRKGPNEQFFGPGTRLTVL.

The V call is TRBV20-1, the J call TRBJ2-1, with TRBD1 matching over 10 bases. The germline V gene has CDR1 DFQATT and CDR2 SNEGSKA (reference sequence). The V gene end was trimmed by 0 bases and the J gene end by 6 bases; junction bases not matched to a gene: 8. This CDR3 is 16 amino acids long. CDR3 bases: TGCAGTGCTAGAGACCTTTCGGGACAGGGGTTCAATGAGCAGTTCTTC. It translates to CSARDLSGQGFNEQFF.

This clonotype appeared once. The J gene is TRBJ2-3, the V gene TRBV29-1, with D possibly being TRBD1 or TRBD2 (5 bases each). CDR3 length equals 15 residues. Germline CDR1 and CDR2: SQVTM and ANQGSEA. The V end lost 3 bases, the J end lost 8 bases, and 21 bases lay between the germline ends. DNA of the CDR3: TGCAGCGTTGACCCAGTCTTAGGGACCCAACCTACGCAGTATTTT. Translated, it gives CSVDPVLGTQPTQYF.

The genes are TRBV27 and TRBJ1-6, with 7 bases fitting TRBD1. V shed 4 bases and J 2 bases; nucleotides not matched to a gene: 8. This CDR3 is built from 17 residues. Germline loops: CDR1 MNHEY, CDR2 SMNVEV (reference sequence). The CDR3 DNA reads TGTGCCAGCAGTTCCAACAGGGGAGGGACCTATAATTCACCCCTCCACTTT. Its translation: CASSSNRGGTYNSPLHF.

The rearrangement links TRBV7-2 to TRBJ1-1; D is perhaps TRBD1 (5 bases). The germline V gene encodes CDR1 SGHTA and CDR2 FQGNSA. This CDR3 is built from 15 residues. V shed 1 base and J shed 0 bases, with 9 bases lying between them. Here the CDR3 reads CASSLVAGLNTEAFF. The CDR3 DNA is TGTGCCAGCAGCTTAGTGGCAGGGCTGAACACTGAAGCTTTCTTT.

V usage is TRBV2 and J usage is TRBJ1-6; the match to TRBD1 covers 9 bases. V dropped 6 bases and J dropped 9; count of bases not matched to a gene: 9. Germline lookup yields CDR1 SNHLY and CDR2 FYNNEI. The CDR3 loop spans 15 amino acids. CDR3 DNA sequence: TGTGCCAGCAGACCCGACAGGGGGTCGGGTTCACCCCTCCACTTT. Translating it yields CASRPDRGSGSPLHF.

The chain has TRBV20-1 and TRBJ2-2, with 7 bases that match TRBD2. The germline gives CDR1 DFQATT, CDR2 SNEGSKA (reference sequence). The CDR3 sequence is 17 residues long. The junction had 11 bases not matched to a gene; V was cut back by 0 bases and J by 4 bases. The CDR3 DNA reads TGCAGTGCTAGAGATCGGGGTGGGAGGGCCGCCACCGGGGAGCTGTTTTTT. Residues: CSARDRGGRAATGELFF.

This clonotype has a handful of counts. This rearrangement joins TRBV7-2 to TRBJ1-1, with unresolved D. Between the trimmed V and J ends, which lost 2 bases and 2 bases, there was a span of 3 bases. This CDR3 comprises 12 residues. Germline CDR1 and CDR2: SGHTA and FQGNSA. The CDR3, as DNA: TGTGCCAGCAGCTTATTAAACACTGAAGCTTTCTTT. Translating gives CASSLLNTEAFF.

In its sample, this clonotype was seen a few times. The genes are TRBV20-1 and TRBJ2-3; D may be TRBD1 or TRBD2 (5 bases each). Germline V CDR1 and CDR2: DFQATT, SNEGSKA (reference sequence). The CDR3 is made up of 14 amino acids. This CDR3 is CRSVGPPSTDTQYF. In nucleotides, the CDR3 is TGCAGATCGGTGGGACCACCGAGCACAGATACGCAGTATTTT.

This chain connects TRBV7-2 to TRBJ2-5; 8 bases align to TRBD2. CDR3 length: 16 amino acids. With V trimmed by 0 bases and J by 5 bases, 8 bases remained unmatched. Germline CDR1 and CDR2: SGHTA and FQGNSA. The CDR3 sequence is CASSLAATSVVETQYF. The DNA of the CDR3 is TGTGCCAGCAGCTTAGCGGCGACTAGCGTAGTGGAGACCCAGTACTTC.

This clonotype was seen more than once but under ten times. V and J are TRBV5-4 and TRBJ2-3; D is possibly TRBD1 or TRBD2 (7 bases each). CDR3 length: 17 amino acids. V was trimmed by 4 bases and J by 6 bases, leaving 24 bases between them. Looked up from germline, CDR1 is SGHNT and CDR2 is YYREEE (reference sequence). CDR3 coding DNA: TGTGCCAGCAGCCCACGCAGGGGGGGGGCTACGGTGGATACGCAGTATTTT. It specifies CASSPRRGGATVDTQYF.

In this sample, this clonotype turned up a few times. The CDR3 DNA reads TGTGCCAGCAGCTTAATAAGGGGGGAAGGCTACACCTTC. Its translation: CASSLIRGEGYTF. The chain joins TRBV7-3 to TRBJ1-2; D possibly corresponds to TRBD1 (6 bases). Germline values: CDR1 SGHTA, CDR2 FQGTGA. The V gene lost 1 base and the J gene lost 8 bases, with 11 bases spanning the gap. The CDR3 runs 13 residues.

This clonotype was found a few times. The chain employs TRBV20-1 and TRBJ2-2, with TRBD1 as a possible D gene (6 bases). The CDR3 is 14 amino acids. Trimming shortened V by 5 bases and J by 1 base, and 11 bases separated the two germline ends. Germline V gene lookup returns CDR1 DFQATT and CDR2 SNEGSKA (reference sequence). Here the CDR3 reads CSAQGHRNTGELFF. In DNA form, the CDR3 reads TGCAGTGCTCAGGGACACCGGAACACCGGGGAGCTGTTTTTT.

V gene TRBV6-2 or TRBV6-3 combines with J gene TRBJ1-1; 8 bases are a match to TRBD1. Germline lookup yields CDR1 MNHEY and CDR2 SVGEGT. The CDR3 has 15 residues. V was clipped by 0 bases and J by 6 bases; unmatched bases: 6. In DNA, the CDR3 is TGTGCCAGCAGTTACTCGCGGGACAGGAAATCTGAAGCTTTCTTT. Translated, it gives CASSYSRDRKSEAFF.

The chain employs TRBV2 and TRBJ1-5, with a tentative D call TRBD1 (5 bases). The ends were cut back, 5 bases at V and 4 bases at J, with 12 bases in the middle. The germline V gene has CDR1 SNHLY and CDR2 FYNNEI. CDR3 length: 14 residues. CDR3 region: CASSWGTGNQPQHF. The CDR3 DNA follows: TGTGCCAGCAGTTGGGGGACGGGGAATCAGCCCCAGCATTTT.